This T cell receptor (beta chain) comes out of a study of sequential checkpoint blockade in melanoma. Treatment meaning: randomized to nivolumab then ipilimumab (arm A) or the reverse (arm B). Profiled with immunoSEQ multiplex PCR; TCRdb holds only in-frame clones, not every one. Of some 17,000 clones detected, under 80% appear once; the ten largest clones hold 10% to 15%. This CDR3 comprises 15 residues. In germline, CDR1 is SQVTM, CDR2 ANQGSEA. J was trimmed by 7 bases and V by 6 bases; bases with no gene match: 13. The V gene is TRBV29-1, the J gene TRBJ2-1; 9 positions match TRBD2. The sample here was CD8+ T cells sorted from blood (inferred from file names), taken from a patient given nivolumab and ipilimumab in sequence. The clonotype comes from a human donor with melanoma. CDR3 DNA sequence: TGCAGCGTAGAGATTAGCGGGAGAGGGGTGAATGAGCAGTTCTTC. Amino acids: CSVEISGRGVNEQFF.